This TCR beta chain derives from a study of cytomegalovirus exposure and HLA in healthy donors. About the study: Genotyping showed about 80% of over 350 donors falling in the Caucasian-associated ancestry cluster.

Participants comprised healthy donors of bone marrow. Use of 60 Vbeta and 13 Jbeta primers characterized the PCR. Libraries were prepared by immunoSEQ multiplex PCR; TCRdb keeps only in-frame clonotypes and omits some of them. The sample lists 100,000 to 140,000 clones, around three quarters occurring once. For this clone: Its antigen is unidentified.

This CDR3 has 13 residues. The V gene's germline CDR1 is MNHEY and CDR2 SVGAGI. V was cut by 5 bases and J by 6 bases, with 8 bases left in between. Study-level points and caveats: Beyond CMV serostatus, there was no information to go on about immune exposure. Fewer N-insertions (relative to the roughly 630-donor mean) were reportedly seen in an Asian-associated ancestry cluster in a later analysis.

The sequencing sample was made of PBMCs. The receptor's source is a young man in good health and CMV-seronegative. The J gene is TRBJ1-6, the V gene TRBV6-5; TRBD1 might be the D (5 bases). The CDR3 DNA reads as TGTGCCAGCAGTGACAGTATTAATTCACCCCTCCACTTT. Translated, it gives CASSDSINSPLHF.